The 27 T cell receptor beta chains below were found in one sample sequenced in a study of cytomegalovirus exposure and HLA in healthy donors. Primers included in the PCR were 60 Vbeta and 13 Jbeta primers. The protocol was immunoSEQ multiplex PCR, while the TCRdb copy is restricted to in-frame clones and leaves out a portion. Of 210,000 or so clones listed, about 80% are singletons. The sequenced material came from PBMCs. Source of these receptors: a woman aged 40 to 50 in good health and CMV-seronegative.

This chain links TRBV5-5 with TRBJ2-5; the D is unclear. With 4 bases removed from V and 3 bases from J, the gap between germline ends came to 7 bases. Looked up from germline, CDR1 is SGHKS and CDR2 is YYEKEE (reference sequence). This CDR3 spans 12 amino acids. CDR3 in amino acids: CASSLLKETQYF. The CDR3 DNA reads TGTGCCAGCAGCCTCTTAAAAGAGACCCAGTACTTC.

This sequence joins TRBV15 and TRBJ1-2; 9 bases align to TRBD1. CDR1 and CDR2 (germline): LNHNV, YYDKDF (reference sequence). This CDR3 region has 14 residues. J was trimmed by 7 bases and V by 5 bases; bases with no gene match: 8. This CDR3 reads CATSAQGAHGGYTF. The CDR3 nucleotides are TGTGCCACCAGCGCACAGGGGGCGCACGGTGGCTACACCTTC. The complete variable domain, with remaining parts taken from reference TRBV15 and TRBJ1-2, reads DAMVIQNPRYQVTQFGKPVTLSCSQTLNHNVMYWYQQKSSQAPKLLFHYYDKDFNNEADTPDNFQSRRPNTSFCFLDIRSPGLGDTAMYLCATSAQGAHGGYTFGSGTRLTVV.

This sequence joins TRBV29-1 and TRBJ2-1; 8 positions agree with TRBD1. CDR3 length: 13 residues. J lost 9 bases, V lost 5 bases, and 9 bases had no gene match. The germline CDR1 and CDR2 sequences are SQVTM and ANQGSEA. The CDR3 loop is CSVHGQGIGEQFF. The CDR3 region has the DNA TGCAGCGTTCATGGACAGGGTATCGGTGAGCAGTTCTTC.

This sequence joins TRBV30 and TRBJ2-7; D gene ambiguous. The CDR3 totals 15 residues. Germline V gives CDR1 GTSNPN, CDR2 SVGIG (reference sequence). V lost 1 base to trimming and J lost 0 bases, with 13 bases between them. The DNA of the CDR3 is TGTGCCTGGAGTGGATCCTCAATGAGCTCCTACGAGCAGTACTTC. Translated: CAWSGSSMSSYEQYF.

This chain joins TRBV5-4 and TRBJ2-3; 10 bases align to TRBD2. This CDR3 is 18 amino acids long. Germline assignment: CDR1 SGHNT and CDR2 YYREEE (reference sequence). Trimming removed 0 bases from V and 1 base from J; junction bases left unmatched: 8. This CDR3 reads CASSLGGSGGPGTDTQYF. The DNA for the CDR3 is TGTGCCAGCAGCTTGGGGGGTAGCGGGGGGCCGGGCACAGATACGCAGTATTTT.

This clone has only one observation. The chain joins TRBV27 to TRBJ1-5; D remains unclear. Germline CDR1 and CDR2: MNHEY and SMNVEV (reference sequence). This CDR3 has 16 amino acids. V lost 4 bases and J 1 base, leaving 14 bases between the germline ends. The DNA for the CDR3 is TGTGCCAGCAGTTCTCTCTCCCCCGAGAGCAATCAGCCCCAGCATTTT. Amino acid sequence: CASSSLSPESNQPQHF.

The chain recombines TRBV27 with TRBJ2-3; D not resolved. Trimming removed 3 bases at V and 0 bases at J, with 7 bases between. This CDR3 has 14 amino acids. The germline gives CDR1 MNHEY, CDR2 SMNVEV (reference sequence). The CDR3 here is CASSFRGSTDTQYF. CDR3 DNA sequence: TGTGCCAGCAGTTTCCGCGGAAGCACAGATACGCAGTATTTT.

The rearrangement joins TRBV15 to TRBJ1-1, with D possibly matching TRBD1 (5 bases). Trimming pared 5 bases from V and 3 bases from J, leaving 13 bases between. Germline CDR1 and CDR2: LNHNV and YYDKDF (reference sequence). This CDR3 has 14 residues. The CDR3 loop reads CATSQGVGDTEAFF. The CDR3 DNA follows: TGTGCCACCAGCCAAGGGGTAGGGGACACTGAAGCTTTCTTT.

The chain employs TRBV30 and TRBJ2-3, with D maybe TRBD1 (6 bases). The CDR3 is made up of 14 amino acids. Germline CDR1 GTSNPN, CDR2 SVGIG (reference sequence). Trimming left V 1 base short and J 5 bases short, with 13 bases between. This CDR3 reads CAWSAGQTGDTQYF. DNA of the CDR3: TGTGCCTGGAGTGCAGGACAGACGGGAGATACGCAGTATTTT.

The V and J genes are TRBV7-9 and TRBJ1-4; no clear D gene. This CDR3 comprises 15 residues. V was clipped by 4 bases and J by 6 bases, with 15 bases between them. Germline assignment: CDR1 SEHNR and CDR2 FQNEAQ (reference sequence). The CDR3 DNA follows: TGTGCCAGCAGCTCACGCGAGTTCTTAGATGAAAAACTGTTTTTT. As protein: CASSSREFLDEKLFF.

There are a few counts of this clone. V is TRBV7-2 and J is TRBJ1-4; D may be TRBD1 (6 bases). V was cut by 2 bases and J by 8 bases, with 9 bases left in between. The CDR3 contains 13 residues. Germline values: CDR1 SGHTA, CDR2 FQGNSA. The CDR3 bases are TGTGCCAGCAGCTTAACAGGGCACGAAAAACTGTTTTTT. Amino acids: CASSLTGHEKLFF.

V usage is TRBV5-1 and J usage is TRBJ1-4, with 10 bases matching TRBD1. The CDR3 has 14 amino acids. From germline, CDR1 is SGHRS and CDR2 YFSETQ. Germline trimming cut 4 bases from V and 6 bases from J; bases unmatched to any gene: 3. DNA of the CDR3: TGCGCCAGCAGCAGGGACAGGGGACATGAAAAACTGTTTTTT. Its translation: CASSRDRGHEKLFF.

The CDR3 DNA reads TGTGCCAGCAGTGGTAGGGGAATCCGGGACAGGGGGAACACTGAAGCTTTCTTT. Translation: CASSGRGIRDRGNTEAFF. The V gene is TRBV25-1, the J gene TRBJ1-1; 10 positions agree with TRBD1. The length of the CDR3 is 18 residues. With 4 bases clipped from V and 1 base from J, the junction kept 12 bases outside the gene matches. The V gene's germline CDR1 is MGHDK and CDR2 SYGVNS.

J is TRBJ1-6 and V is TRBV30; D is undetermined. V lost 2 bases to trimming and J lost 7 bases, with 12 bases between them. CDR3 length: 14 amino acids. Germline CDR1 is GTSNPN and CDR2 is SVGIG (reference sequence). CDR3 residues: CAWSNGLINSPLHF. For the CDR3, the DNA is TGTGCCTGGAGTAACGGACTGATCAATTCACCCCTCCACTTT. The entire variable domain, with the rest obtained from reference TRBV30 and TRBJ1-6, is as follows: SQTIHQWPATLVQPVGSPLSLECTVEGTSNPNLYWYRQAAGRGLQLLFYSVGIGQISSEVPQNLSASRPQDRQFILSSKKLLLSDSGFYLCAWSNGLINSPLHFGNGTRLTVT.

The CDR3 is CASSPPVRTGHDEQYF. As DNA, the CDR3 is TGTGCCAGCAGCCCACCCGTGCGGACAGGGCATGACGAGCAGTACTTC. V gene TRBV11-3 combines with J gene TRBJ2-7; 8 positions match TRBD1. CDR1 is SGHNT, CDR2 YENEEA, per germline. This CDR3 comprises 16 residues. The junction had 14 bases not matched to a gene; V was cut back by 5 bases and J by 5 bases.

This sequence joins TRBV7-3 and TRBJ2-1; TRBD2 might be the D (5 bases). Germline V gene data show CDR1 as SGHTA and CDR2 as FQGTGA. The CDR3 has 14 residues. The germline V and J ends were trimmed by 5 bases and 4 bases, with 12 bases remaining between them. CDR3 DNA: TGTGCCAGCAGCAAAGCAGGAGGATACAATGAGCAGTTCTTC. The encoded protein is CASSKAGGYNEQFF.

This rearrangement joins TRBV30 to TRBJ1-4, with D possibly matching TRBD1 (5 bases). V shed 5 bases and J shed 2 bases, with 12 bases lying between them. The CDR3 totals 14 residues. Per germline, CDR1 GTSNPN and CDR2 SVGIG (reference sequence). In DNA, the CDR3 is TGTGCCTGGTCCGCAGGGAATACTAATGAAAAACTGTTTTTT. Protein sequence: CAWSAGNTNEKLFF.

V usage is TRBV29-1 and J usage is TRBJ2-7, with a tentative D call TRBD1 (5 bases). The CDR3 length is 12 residues. V shed 7 bases and J shed 2 bases, with 12 bases lying between them. Germline V gives CDR1 SQVTM, CDR2 ANQGSEA. The CDR3 DNA reads as TGCAGCGCGGCCGCAGGGACCTACGAGCAGTACTTC. It is translated as CSAAAGTYEQYF.

This rearrangement joins TRBV7-9 to TRBJ2-6, with TRBD1 matching over 7 bases. Germline values: CDR1 SEHNR, CDR2 FQNEAQ (reference sequence). This CDR3 comprises 16 residues. V shed 0 bases and J 2 bases; nucleotides not matched to a gene: 1. The CDR3 sequence: CASSLADRAGANVLTF. The CDR3 DNA is TGTGCCAGCAGCTTAGCTGACAGGGCTGGGGCCAACGTCCTGACTTTC.

The V call is TRBV7-2, the J call TRBJ1-5; TRBD1 might be the D (6 bases). Germline V gene lookup returns CDR1 SGHTA and CDR2 FQGNSA. V was shortened by 6 bases and J by 11 bases, with 20 bases between the two germline ends. This CDR3 is built from 14 residues. The CDR3 sequence: CASSQIGQFSSQHF. The CDR3, as DNA: TGTGCCAGCAGTCAAATCGGACAGTTTAGCTCCCAGCATTTT. The whole variable domain, remainder taken from reference TRBV7-2 and TRBJ1-5, is GAGVSQSPSNKVTEKGKDVELRCDPISGHTALYWYRQSLGQGLEFLIYFQGNSAPDKSGLPSDRFSAERTGGSVSTLTIQRTQQEDSAVYLCASSQIGQFSSQHFGDGTRLSIL.

This clone was recorded a few times. The genes are TRBV6-6 and TRBJ1-6; TRBD1 matches 7 bases. This CDR3 region has 15 residues. Per the germline V gene, CDR1 is MNHNY and CDR2 is SVGAGI (reference sequence). V lost 2 bases to trimming and J lost 7 bases; unmatched junction nucleotides: 5. The CDR3 DNA sequence: TGTGCCAGCAGTTACACGACAGGGCGAAATTCACCCCTCCACTTT. Translating it yields CASSYTTGRNSPLHF.

This rearrangement joins TRBV2 to TRBJ2-3; 7 nucleotides match TRBD1. The CDR3 is made up of 14 amino acids. Germline CDR1 is SNHLY and CDR2 is FYNNEI. V lost 2 bases, J lost 4 bases, and 3 bases stayed unmatched. CDR3 amino acids: CASSESTGPDTQYF. The CDR3 DNA reads TGTGCCAGCAGTGAATCGACAGGGCCAGATACGCAGTATTTT. The whole variable domain, filled in from reference TRBV2 and TRBJ2-3, reads EPEVTQTPSHQVTQMGQEVILRCVPISNHLYFYWYRQILGQKVEFLVSFYNNEISEKSEIFDDQFSVERPDGSNFTLKIRSTKLEDSAMYFCASSESTGPDTQYFGPGTRLTVL.

This CDR3 reads CSVGTGGRQPQHF. In DNA, the CDR3 is TGCAGCGTTGGGACAGGGGGCCGTCAGCCCCAGCATTTT. The chain recombines TRBV29-1 with TRBJ1-5, with TRBD1 identical over 11 bases. V was pared by 4 bases and J by 6 bases, with 2 bases of the junction left unmatched. Germline V CDR1 and CDR2: SQVTM, ANQGSEA. The CDR3 contains 13 residues.

The chain is built from TRBV29-1 and TRBJ2-5, with D unresolved. The germline V gene encodes CDR1 SQVTM and CDR2 ANQGSEA. Trimming removed 0 bases from V and 4 bases from J, with 12 bases in between. The CDR3 spans 14 residues. CDR3 in DNA: TGCAGCGTTGAAGACAGGTCCCAACGAGAGACCCAGTACTTC. Amino acids: CSVEDRSQRETQYF.

The chain carries TRBV6-5 and TRBJ2-5; TRBD2 matches 11 bases. Near its end, the DNA agrees better with TRBJ2-7, so the J call may be wrong. CDR3 length: 14 residues. Germline V gene lookup returns CDR1 MNHEY and CDR2 SVGAGI. CDR3 DNA: TGTGCCAGCAGTTCTAGCGGGGGGTCCTACGAGCAGTACTTC. Translation gives CASSSSGGSYEQYF.

This clone appeared a single time. The chain combines TRBV5-1 with TRBJ2-1; D possibly corresponds to TRBD2 (5 bases). Trimming removed 2 bases at V and 0 bases at J, with 9 bases between. Germline V gene sequence: CDR1 SGHRS, CDR2 YFSETQ. This CDR3 has 15 amino acids. The CDR3 spells CASSLPGSSYNEQFF. The DNA of the CDR3 is TGCGCCAGCAGCTTACCGGGATCCTCCTACAATGAGCAGTTCTTC.

This sequence joins TRBV19 and TRBJ2-7; a weak D match, TRBD1 (6 bases). CDR1 and CDR2 from the germline V gene are LNHDA and SQIVND (reference sequence). This CDR3 spans 12 amino acids. Trimming took off 11 bases at V and 4 bases at J, with 15 bases between the two ends. This CDR3 is CALSQGWYEQYF. CDR3 DNA: TGTGCCCTATCTCAGGGGTGGTACGAGCAGTACTTC.